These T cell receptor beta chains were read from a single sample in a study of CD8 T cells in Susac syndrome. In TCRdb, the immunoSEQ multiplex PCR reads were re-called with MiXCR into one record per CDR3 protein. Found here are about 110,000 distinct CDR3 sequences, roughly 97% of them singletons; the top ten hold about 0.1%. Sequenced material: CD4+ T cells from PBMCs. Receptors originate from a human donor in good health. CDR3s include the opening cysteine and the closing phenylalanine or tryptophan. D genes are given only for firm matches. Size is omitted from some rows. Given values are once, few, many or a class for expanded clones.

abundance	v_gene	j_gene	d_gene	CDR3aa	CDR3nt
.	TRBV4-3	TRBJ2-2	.	CASSQARYQGQKNTGELFF	TGCGCCAGCAGCCAAGCTCGGTATCAGGGGCAGAAGAACACCGGGGAGCTGTTTTTT
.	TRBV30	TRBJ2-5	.	CAWSSHSQETQYF	TGTGCCTGGAGTAGCCATTCGCAAGAGACCCAGTACTTC
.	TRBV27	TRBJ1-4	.	CASRQRSGRTNEKLFF	TGTGCCAGCAGGCAGAGAAGCGGGAGGACTAATGAAAAACTGTTTTTT
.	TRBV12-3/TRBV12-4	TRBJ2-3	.	CASSSSGTTQYF	TGTGCCAGCAGTTCCTCCGGGACTACGCAGTATTTT
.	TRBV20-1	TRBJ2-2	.	CSARTRVDTGELFF	TGCAGTGCTAGGACCAGGGTCGACACCGGGGAGCTGTTTTTT
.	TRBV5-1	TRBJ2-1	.	CASVFRDNYNEQFF	TGCGCCAGCGTGTTCAGGGACAACTACAATGAGCAGTTCTTC
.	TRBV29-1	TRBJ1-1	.	CSVEWAAGTEAFF	TGCAGCGTTGAATGGGCGGCAGGTACTGAAGCTTTCTTT
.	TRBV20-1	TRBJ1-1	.	CSAKLNTEAFF	TGCAGTGCTAAATTGAACACTGAAGCTTTCTTT
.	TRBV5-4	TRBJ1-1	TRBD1	CASSRGQGDTEAFF	TGTGCCAGCAGCCGCGGACAGGGAGACACTGAAGCTTTCTTT
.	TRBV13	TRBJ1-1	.	CASSLEHRNTEAFF	TGTGCCAGCAGCTTAGAACACCGGAACACTGAAGCTTTCTTT
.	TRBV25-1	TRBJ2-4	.	CASSDARTPGLAKNIQYF	TGTGCCAGCAGTGATGCCCGCACGCCGGGTTTAGCCAAAAACATTCAGTACTTC
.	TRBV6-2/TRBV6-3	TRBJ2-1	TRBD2	CASSYSPSGGIYNEQFF	TGTGCCAGCAGTTACTCGCCTAGCGGGGGGATATACAATGAGCAGTTCTTC
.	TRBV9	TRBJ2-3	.	CASSVSADTQYF	TGTGCCAGCAGCGTATCAGCAGATACGCAGTATTTT
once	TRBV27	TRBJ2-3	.	CASSSGPWYTQYF	TGTGCCAGCAGTTCGGGGCCGTGGTATACGCAGTATTTT
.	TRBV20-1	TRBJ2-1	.	CSASGPYNEQFF	TGCAGTGCTAGCGGACCGTACAATGAGCAGTTCTTC
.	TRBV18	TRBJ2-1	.	CASSPPDRNEQFF	TGTGCCAGCTCACCACCGGACCGCAATGAGCAGTTCTTC
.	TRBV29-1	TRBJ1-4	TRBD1	CSVSGDRPGHEKLFF	TGCAGCGTTTCGGGGGACAGGCCGGGTCATGAAAAACTGTTTTTT
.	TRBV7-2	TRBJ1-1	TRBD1	CASSFDREGEAFF	TGTGCCAGCAGCTTTGACAGGGAGGGTGAAGCTTTCTTT
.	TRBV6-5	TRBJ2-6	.	CASSYSVGSGSGANVLTF	TGTGCCAGCAGTTACTCGGTAGGGAGCGGCTCTGGGGCCAACGTCCTGACTTTC
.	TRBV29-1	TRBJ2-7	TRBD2	CSVSGTSSSYEQYF	TGCAGCGTGTCCGGGACTAGTAGCTCCTACGAGCAGTACTTC
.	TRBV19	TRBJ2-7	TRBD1	CASSIVGQTSSYEQYF	TGTGCCAGTAGTATAGTGGGACAGACGAGCTCCTACGAGCAGTACTTC
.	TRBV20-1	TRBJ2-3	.	CSASHSRGPNTDTQYF	TGCAGTGCTAGTCATTCTCGGGGGCCTAACACAGATACGCAGTATTTT
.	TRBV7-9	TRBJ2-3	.	CASSTRETDTQYF	TGTGCCAGCAGCACCCGGGAGACAGATACGCAGTATTTT
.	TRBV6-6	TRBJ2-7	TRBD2	CASSSSGGLDEQYF	TGTGCCAGCAGTTCCTCGGGGGGGCTGGACGAGCAGTACTTC
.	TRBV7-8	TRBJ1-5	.	CASSLESGTAYSNQPQHF	TGTGCCAGCAGCTTAGAAAGTGGGACCGCTTATAGCAATCAGCCCCAGCATTTT
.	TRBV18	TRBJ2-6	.	CASSPLGVNSGANVLTF	TGTGCCAGCTCACCTCTAGGGGTCAACTCTGGGGCCAACGTCCTGACTTTC
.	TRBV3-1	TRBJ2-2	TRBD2	CASSQELGGGADGELFF	TGTGCCAGCAGCCAAGAGCTGGGCGGGGGGGCTGACGGGGAGCTGTTTTTT
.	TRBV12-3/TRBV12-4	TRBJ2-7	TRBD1	CASSPTGPFYEQYF	TGTGCCAGCAGTCCGACAGGGCCGTTCTACGAGCAGTACTTC
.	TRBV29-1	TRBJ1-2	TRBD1	CSVEDPGQVVGYTF	TGCAGCGTTGAAGACCCGGGACAGGTTGTCGGCTACACCTTC
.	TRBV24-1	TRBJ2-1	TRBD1	CATSAPSGQAGQSYNEQFF	TGTGCCACCAGTGCCCCCTCTGGACAGGCTGGACAATCCTACAATGAGCAGTTCTTC
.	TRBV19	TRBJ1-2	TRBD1	CASSIRTGGTRGYGYTF	TGTGCCAGTAGTATACGGACAGGGGGTACTCGGGGCTATGGCTACACCTTC
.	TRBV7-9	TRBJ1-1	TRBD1	CASSWDRGPTEAFF	TGTGCCAGCAGCTGGGACAGGGGACCCACTGAAGCTTTCTTT
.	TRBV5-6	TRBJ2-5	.	CASSGVLGTQYF	TGTGCCAGCAGCGGGGTTTTAGGGACCCAGTACTTC
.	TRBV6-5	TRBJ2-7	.	CASSYSNQGPIYEQYF	TGTGCCAGCAGTTACTCGAATCAGGGGCCCATCTACGAGCAGTACTTC
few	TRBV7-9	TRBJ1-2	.	CASSLGTGLYGYTF	TGTGCCAGCAGCTTAGGTACCGGTTTGTATGGCTACACCTTC